This T cell receptor beta chain comes out of a study of T cell repertoires in cytomegalovirus infection. The overall study: Both CMV infection and a matching HLA type were indicated by public TCR beta signatures.

Germline V gives CDR1 SEHNR, CDR2 FQNEAQ (reference sequence). Trimming left V 3 bases short and J 5 bases short, with 7 bases between. The CDR3 sequence is 13 residues long. TCRdb analysed the reads with MiXCR anew, one entry per CDR3 protein. In the table there are more than 650,000 distinct CDR3 sequences, 35% to 40% of which are singletons. The rearrangement uses TRBV7-9 and TRBJ2-2, with no clear D. The TCR comes from a human donor in good health (CMV status not recorded). Some clones in this sample may be carry-over from other donors' samples. The sample consisted of PBMCs. This CDR3 reads CASSFIGTGELFF. The DNA for the CDR3 is TGTGCCAGCAGCTTTATTGGGACCGGGGAGCTGTTTTTT.